This TCR beta chain was sequenced during a study of blood T cell repertoires in COVID-19. Study information: PBMCs, B-cell-depleted T cells, or T cells were the source of the cDNA or gDNA that made up the material.

In the original workflow: Using reference gene primer amplification, nucleated cell counts were estimated. TCRdb's table, derived via immunoSEQ multiplex PCR, lists solely in-frame clones and lacks some. The DNA was the basis for D and trimming; V, J and clone size are from that table. The data contain about 150,000 clones, 70% to 85% of them singletons. The Seattle patients joined while their infection was active and were tracked longitudinally afterward. The receptor was derived from a man between 60 and 70 years old with COVID-19, enrolled during active disease. Sequenced input: peripheral blood.

CDR3 residues: CASSLNRDTTNYGYTF. DNA for the CDR3: TGCGCCAGCAGCTTGAACCGGGACACCACTAACTATGGCTACACCTTC. The chain is built from TRBV5-1 and TRBJ1-2; tentative D call: TRBD1 (6 bases). The CDR3 length is 16 residues. Trimming left V 1 base short and J 0 bases short, with 13 bases between. Germline CDR1 and CDR2: SGHRS and YFSETQ.